Listed below are T cell receptor beta chains from one sample, sequenced in a study of T cells expressing NK-cell markers. TCRdb reworked the 5' RACE reads into one entry per CDR3 protein, no DNA. The sample's table shows some 390,000 distinct CDR3 sequences. The sequencing input was blood T cells: a sorted CD56 or NKG2C T cell subset, CD4+ or CD8+ T cells, or bulk PBMC T cells (not recorded which). The receptors originated from a woman between 45 and 65 years old in good health. Both conserved end residues are part of each CDR3.

cdr3_aa	v_call	j_call
CASTLGGFGNIQYF	TRBV5-1	TRBJ2-4
CASSLPRGRPEAFF	TRBV12-3/TRBV12-4	TRBJ1-1
CASNLGVTGELFF	TRBV5-6	TRBJ2-2
CASSQDAPGYTF	TRBV16	TRBJ1-2
CASSLQQGARNTEAFF	TRBV5-1	TRBJ1-1
CASSRVGGGNTEAFF	TRBV5-1	TRBJ1-1
CASSLTSGGDTEAFF	TRBV5-1	TRBJ1-1
CASSWTGTGTYNEQFF	TRBV5-1	TRBJ2-1
CASGPPAGFYNEQFF	TRBV12-5	TRBJ2-1
CASSIPTSHEQFF	TRBV5-1	TRBJ2-1
CASSQVTFGEGETQYF	TRBV3-1	TRBJ2-5